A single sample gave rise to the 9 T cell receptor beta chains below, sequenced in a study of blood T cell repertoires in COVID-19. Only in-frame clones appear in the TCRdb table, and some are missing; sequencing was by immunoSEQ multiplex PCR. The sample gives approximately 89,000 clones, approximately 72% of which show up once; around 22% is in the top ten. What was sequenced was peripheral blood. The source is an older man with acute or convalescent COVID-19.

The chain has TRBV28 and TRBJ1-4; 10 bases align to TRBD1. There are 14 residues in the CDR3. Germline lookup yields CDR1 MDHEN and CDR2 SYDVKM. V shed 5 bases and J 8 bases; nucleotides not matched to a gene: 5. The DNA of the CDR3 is TGTGCCAGCAGTAGGGACAGGGGCGTGGAAAAACTGTTTTTT. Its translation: CASSRDRGVEKLFF.

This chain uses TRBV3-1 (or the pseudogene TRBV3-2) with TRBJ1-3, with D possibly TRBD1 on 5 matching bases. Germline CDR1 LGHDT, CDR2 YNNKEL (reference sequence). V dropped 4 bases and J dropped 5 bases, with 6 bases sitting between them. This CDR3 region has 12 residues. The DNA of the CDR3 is TGTGCCAGCAGCCCAGGGAGAAACACCATATATTTT. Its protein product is CASSPGRNTIYF.

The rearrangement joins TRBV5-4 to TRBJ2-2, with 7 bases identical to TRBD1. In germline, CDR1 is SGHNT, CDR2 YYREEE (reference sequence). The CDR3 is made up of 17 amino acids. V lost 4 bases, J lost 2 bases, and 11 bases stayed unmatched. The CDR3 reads CASSPHRDSSNTGELFF. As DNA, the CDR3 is TGTGCCAGCAGCCCACACCGGGACAGCAGTAACACCGGGGAGCTGTTTTTT.

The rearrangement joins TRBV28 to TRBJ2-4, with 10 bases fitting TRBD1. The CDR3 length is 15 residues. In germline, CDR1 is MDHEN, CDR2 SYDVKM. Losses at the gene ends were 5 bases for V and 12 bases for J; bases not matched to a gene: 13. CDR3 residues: CASSGVGGTGDPQYF. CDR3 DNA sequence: TGTGCCAGCAGTGGGGTCGGGGGGACAGGGGACCCTCAGTACTTC.

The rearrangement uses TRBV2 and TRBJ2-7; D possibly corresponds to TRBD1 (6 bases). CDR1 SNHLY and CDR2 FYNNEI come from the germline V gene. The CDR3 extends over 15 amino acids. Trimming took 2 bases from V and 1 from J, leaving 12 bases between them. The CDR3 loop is CASSESWDTSYEQYF. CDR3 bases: TGTGCCAGCAGTGAATCGTGGGACACGTCCTACGAGCAGTACTTC.

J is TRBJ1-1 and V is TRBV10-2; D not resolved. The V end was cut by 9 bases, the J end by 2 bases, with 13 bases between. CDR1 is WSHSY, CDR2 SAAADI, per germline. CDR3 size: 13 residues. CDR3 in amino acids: CASRAEANTEAFF. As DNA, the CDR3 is TGCGCCAGTAGGGCGGAGGCTAACACTGAAGCTTTCTTT.

The CDR3 region is CASSLGTGAYEQYF. The CDR3 nucleotides are TGTGCCAGCAGCTTAGGGACAGGGGCCTACGAGCAGTACTTC. The rearrangement uses TRBV11-2 and TRBJ2-7; 9 bases fit TRBD1. This CDR3 is 14 amino acids long. V lost 1 base to trimming and J lost 2 bases; unmatched junction nucleotides: 0. Germline V gives CDR1 SGHAT, CDR2 FQNNGV.

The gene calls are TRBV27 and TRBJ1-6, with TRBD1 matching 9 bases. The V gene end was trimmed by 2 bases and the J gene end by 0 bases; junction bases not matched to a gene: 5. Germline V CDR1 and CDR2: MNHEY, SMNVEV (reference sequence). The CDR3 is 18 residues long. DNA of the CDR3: TGTGCCAGCAGTTTACGAGGGGACAGGGTCTCCTATAATTCACCCCTCCACTTT. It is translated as CASSLRGDRVSYNSPLHF.

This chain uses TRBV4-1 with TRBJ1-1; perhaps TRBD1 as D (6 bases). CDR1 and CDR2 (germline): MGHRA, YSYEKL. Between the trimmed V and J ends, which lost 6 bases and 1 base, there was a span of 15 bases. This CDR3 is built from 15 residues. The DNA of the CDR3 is TGCGCCAGCAGTCTTCCAGGGGAGGGGAACACTGAAGCTTTCTTT. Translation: CASSLPGEGNTEAFF.